This T cell receptor beta chain was sequenced in a study of blood T cell repertoires in COVID-19. Study background: Specimens from acute and convalescent COVID-19 originated in the United States, Italy and Spain.

CDR3 length: 12 amino acids. V was trimmed by 6 bases and J by 4 bases, leaving 10 bases between them. Germline V gene lookup returns CDR1 MDHEN and CDR2 SYDVKM. Under the authors' procedure: Reference gene primer amplification yielded estimated nucleated cell counts. Produced via immunoSEQ multiplex PCR; TCRdb's table is partial and in-frame only. The DNA gave D and trimming, while V, J and clone size come from that table. The table includes roughly 220,000 clones, approximately 90% detected once. Seattle's enrolled individuals joined amid active infection and were then monitored longitudinally. This sequence was found in a woman aged 50 to 60 with COVID-19, enrolled during active disease. The chain combines TRBV28 with TRBJ2-7; D perhaps matches TRBD2 (6 bases). Sequenced sample: peripheral blood. The CDR3 DNA reads as TGTGCCAGCAGCACTGGAGGGTACGAGCAGTACGTC. This sequence encodes CASSTGGYEQYV.